A single sample is the source of the 2 T cell receptor beta chains below, sequenced in a study of blood T cell repertoires in COVID-19. TCRdb's copy holds only in-frame clones and misses some; the assay was immunoSEQ multiplex PCR. The data show 200,000 to 300,000 clones, with approximately 86% seen just once and more than 5% held by the top ten. Sequenced material: peripheral blood. The receptor source for this set is a human donor in a cohort sampled during active COVID-19.

The J gene is TRBJ2-5, the V gene TRBV28; D unclear. V gave up 2 bases and J gave up 1 base, with 5 bases separating them. The CDR3 contains 13 residues. The germline V gene has CDR1 MDHEN and CDR2 SYDVKM. CDR3 sequence: CASSLNGQETQYF. As DNA, the CDR3 is TGTGCCAGCAGTTTAAACGGCCAAGAGACCCAGTACTTC.

V usage is TRBV28 and J usage is TRBJ1-2; D perhaps matches TRBD1 (6 bases). V gave up 6 bases and J gave up 0 bases, with 20 bases separating them. This CDR3 contains 17 residues. CDR1 and CDR2 from the germline V gene are MDHEN and SYDVKM. The CDR3 nucleotides are TGTGCCAGCAGCCGCCCCCTCGGGGGGGCGGCTAACTATGGCTACACCTTC. This gives the protein CASSRPLGGAANYGYTF.